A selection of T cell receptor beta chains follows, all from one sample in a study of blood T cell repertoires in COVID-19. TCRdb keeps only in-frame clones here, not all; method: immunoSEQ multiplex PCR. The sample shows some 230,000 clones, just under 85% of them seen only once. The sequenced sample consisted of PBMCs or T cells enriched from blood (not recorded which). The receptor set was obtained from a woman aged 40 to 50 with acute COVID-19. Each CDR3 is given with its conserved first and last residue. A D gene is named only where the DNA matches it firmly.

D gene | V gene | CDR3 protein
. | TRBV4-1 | CASSPGFSGNTIYF
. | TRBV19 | CASRAAGYQETQYF
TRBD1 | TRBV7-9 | CASARTGINQPQHF
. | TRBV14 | CASSHAVTHANTEAFF
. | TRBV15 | CATSARGETNEKLFF
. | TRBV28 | CASSIGGRGTEAFF
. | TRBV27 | CASSLIQGYEQYF
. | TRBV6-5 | CASNPSSRNQPQHF
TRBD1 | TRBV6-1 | CASSERTGSNSPLHF
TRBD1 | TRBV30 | CAWSQGQGSYEQYF
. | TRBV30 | CAWSEMSGRYGYTF
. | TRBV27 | CASSFTVSYEQYF
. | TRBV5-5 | CASSLYSTGSNQPQHF
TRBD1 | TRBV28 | CASSFIGTGGSANEKLFF
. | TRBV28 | CASSLQGFQPQHF
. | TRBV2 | CASRGESSYEQYF
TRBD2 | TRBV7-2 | CASSFLGRAVNEQFF
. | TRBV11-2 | CASSLEAGNQPQHF
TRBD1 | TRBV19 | CASPIGTGNTGELFF
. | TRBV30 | CAHTGSLTEAFF
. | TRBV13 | CASSLYNSGGYTEAFF
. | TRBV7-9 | CASSFSGDLNSPLHF
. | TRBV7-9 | CASSLAAGITDTQYF
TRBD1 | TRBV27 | CASSLRDRGDEQYF
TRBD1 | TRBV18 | CASSPGDRVSPLHF
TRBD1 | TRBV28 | CASSPGGTGISPLHF
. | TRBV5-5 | CASSYRFSGANVLTF
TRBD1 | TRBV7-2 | CASSFRGSTDTQYF
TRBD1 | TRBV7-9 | CASSLPSGGGYTF
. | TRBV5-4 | CASSPGTERTGELFF
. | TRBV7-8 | CASSPTTVNEKLFF
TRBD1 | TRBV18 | CASSPNGQGGQETQYF
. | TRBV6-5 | CASSWGDARVNTEAFF
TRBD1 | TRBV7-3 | CASSFTGGETQYF
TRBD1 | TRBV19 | CASSLDRDYNEQFF
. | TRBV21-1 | CASSKGLAGSEQFF
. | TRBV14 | CASSPQAQSYTF
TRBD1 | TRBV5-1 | CASSLAGQDNYGYTF
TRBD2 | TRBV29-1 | CSVQTSGSSYEQYF
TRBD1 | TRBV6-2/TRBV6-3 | CASSYGTANTGELFF
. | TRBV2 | CANSGSGETNYGYTF
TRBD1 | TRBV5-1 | CASSDNQGARGYTF
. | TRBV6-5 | CASSYQGGAGELFF
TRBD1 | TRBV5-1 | CASSLGQGWDEQYF
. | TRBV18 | CASSRQELKLTDTQYF